This T cell receptor beta chain was identified during a study of blood T cells in healthy people across ages. The second PCR ran about 6 to 12 cycles with a sample-barcoded 5' primer and J-beta primers. TCRdb recomputed calls from the 5' RACE reads with MiXCR, one row per CDR3 protein. The data show 450,000 to 700,000 distinct CDR3 sequences, 25% to 30% seen once. Total RNA extraction produced at least 5.5 micrograms (per sample) for the study. This CDR3 has 12 amino acids. The germline gives CDR1 SNHLY, CDR2 FYNNEI. Trimming removed 5 bases at V and 5 bases at J, with 9 bases between. This clonotype came up many times.

This receptor was obtained from a woman in her 70s in good health. The chain is built from TRBV2 and TRBJ2-5; the D call may be TRBD1 or TRBD2 (5 bases each). Sequencing was carried out using blood. CDR3 coding DNA: TGTGCCAGCAGTTGGGGCGGGGAGACCCAGTACTTC. Amino acids: CASSWGGETQYF.